The rows below give T cell receptor beta chains drawn from one sample of a study of OX40 agonist ivuxolimab in advanced cancers. Produced via immunoSEQ multiplex PCR; TCRdb's table is partial and in-frame only. This table holds approximately 58,000 clones, under 95% found once. This sample comprised CD4+ or CD8+ T cells sorted from blood, obtained in a trial of the OX40 agonist ivuxolimab. Receptors originate from an adult with an advanced solid tumor such as melanoma, head and neck, liver or kidney cancer. CDR3s include the opening cysteine and the closing phenylalanine or tryptophan. The order of the fields is J gene, V gene, D gene, clone size, CDR3 DNA, CDR3 protein. A D gene is named only where the DNA matches it firmly. Expanded clones get a size class; other rows say once, few or many, or leave the size out.

j_gene: TRBJ2-3
v_gene: TRBV11-2
d_gene: -
abundance: -
CDR3nt: TGTGCCAGCAGCTTAGCCCCAGGCGGTTATACGCAGTATTTT
CDR3aa: CASSLAPGGYTQYF

j_gene: TRBJ2-7
v_gene: TRBV10-3
d_gene: -
abundance: -
CDR3nt: TGTGCCATCAGTGAAGGGCAGGATTGGAGGGAGCAGTACTTC
CDR3aa: CAISEGQDWREQYF

j_gene: TRBJ2-7
v_gene: TRBV18
d_gene: TRBD2
abundance: -
CDR3nt: TGTGCCAGCTCACTAGGCGGGGGCTACGAGCAGTACTTC
CDR3aa: CASSLGGGYEQYF

j_gene: TRBJ1-4
v_gene: TRBV6-9
d_gene: -
abundance: once
CDR3nt: TGTGCCAGCAGTTCTACCGACAGAACCCGAAAACTGTTTTTT
CDR3aa: CASSSTDRTRKLFF

j_gene: TRBJ2-7
v_gene: TRBV5-5
d_gene: TRBD2
abundance: -
CDR3nt: TGTGCCAGCAGCTTTAGCGGGGGAGGGAGGTACGAGCAGTACTTC
CDR3aa: CASSFSGGGRYEQYF

j_gene: TRBJ2-2
v_gene: TRBV7-2
d_gene: TRBD2
abundance: -
CDR3nt: TGTGCCAGCAGCTTACCGGGACTAGCAGCGAACACCGGGGAGCTGTTTTTT
CDR3aa: CASSLPGLAANTGELFF

j_gene: TRBJ2-3
v_gene: TRBV6-5
d_gene: -
abundance: -
CDR3nt: TGTGCCAGCAGTTACTTTCAGTCCTCCACAGATACGCAGTATTTT
CDR3aa: CASSYFQSSTDTQYF

j_gene: TRBJ1-2
v_gene: TRBV4-1
d_gene: TRBD1
abundance: once
CDR3nt: TGCGCCAGCAGCCAGCACCGGGACAGGGGGCAAGGCTACACCTTC
CDR3aa: CASSQHRDRGQGYTF

j_gene: TRBJ1-2
v_gene: TRBV7-2
d_gene: TRBD1
abundance: -
CDR3nt: TGTGCCAGCAGCTCGGCTGCCGGGACAGCCTATGGCTACACCTTC
CDR3aa: CASSSAAGTAYGYTF

j_gene: TRBJ2-5
v_gene: TRBV14
d_gene: TRBD2
abundance: -
CDR3nt: TGTGCCAGCAGCGCCGGGACTAGAAGCGAGACCCAGTACTTC
CDR3aa: CASSAGTRSETQYF

j_gene: TRBJ2-7
v_gene: TRBV5-6
d_gene: -
abundance: -
CDR3nt: TGTGCCAGCAGCTTAGCTACCTTCTACGAGCAGTACTTC
CDR3aa: CASSLATFYEQYF

j_gene: TRBJ2-1
v_gene: TRBV7-9
d_gene: -
abundance: -
CDR3nt: TGTGCCAGCAGCTTGACCGGGACTCTCTACAATGAGCAGTTCTTC
CDR3aa: CASSLTGTLYNEQFF

j_gene: TRBJ2-1
v_gene: TRBV29-1
d_gene: -
abundance: -
CDR3nt: TGCAGCGTTGGAAGAGGCGGCAATGAGCAGTTCTTC
CDR3aa: CSVGRGGNEQFF

j_gene: TRBJ2-6
v_gene: TRBV4-1
d_gene: TRBD2
abundance: few
CDR3nt: TGCGCCAGCAGCCAAGTACTAGCGCTCGGGGCCAACGTCCTGACTTTC
CDR3aa: CASSQVLALGANVLTF

j_gene: TRBJ2-7
v_gene: TRBV27
d_gene: TRBD2
abundance: -
CDR3nt: TGTGCCAGCAGGACCGGGACTAGCGGGAGTGGCTACGAGCAGTACTTC
CDR3aa: CASRTGTSGSGYEQYF

j_gene: TRBJ1-2
v_gene: TRBV10-2
d_gene: -
abundance: -
CDR3nt: TGCGCCAGCAGTGAGTCGGCAGGGCGGGCCAATGGCTACACCTTC
CDR3aa: CASSESAGRANGYTF

j_gene: TRBJ1-1
v_gene: TRBV5-6
d_gene: TRBD1
abundance: once
CDR3nt: TGTGCCAGCAGCCGCAGGGGGGGAAACACTGAAGCTTTCTTT
CDR3aa: CASSRRGGNTEAFF

j_gene: TRBJ1-4
v_gene: TRBV19
d_gene: -
abundance: -
CDR3nt: TGTGCCAGTAGTAGTATAAATGAAAAACTGTTTTTT
CDR3aa: CASSSINEKLFF